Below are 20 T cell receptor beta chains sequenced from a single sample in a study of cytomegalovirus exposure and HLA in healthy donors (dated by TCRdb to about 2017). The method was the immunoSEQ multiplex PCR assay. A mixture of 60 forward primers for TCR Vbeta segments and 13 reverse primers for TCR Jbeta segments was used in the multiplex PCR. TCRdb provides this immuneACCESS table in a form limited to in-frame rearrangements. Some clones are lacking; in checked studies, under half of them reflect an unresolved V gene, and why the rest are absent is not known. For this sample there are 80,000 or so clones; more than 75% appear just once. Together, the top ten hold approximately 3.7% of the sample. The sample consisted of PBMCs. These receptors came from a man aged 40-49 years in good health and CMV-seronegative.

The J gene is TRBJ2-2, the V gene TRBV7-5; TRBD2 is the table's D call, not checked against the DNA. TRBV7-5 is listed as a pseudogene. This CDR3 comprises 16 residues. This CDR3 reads CARSQTTSGGTGELFF. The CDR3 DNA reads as TGTGCCAGAAGCCAAACTACTAGCGGGGGGACCGGGGAGCTGTTTTTT.

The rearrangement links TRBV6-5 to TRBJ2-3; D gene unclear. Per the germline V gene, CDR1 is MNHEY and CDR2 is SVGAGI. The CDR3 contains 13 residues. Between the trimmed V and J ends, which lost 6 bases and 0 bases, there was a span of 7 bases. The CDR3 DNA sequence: TGTGCCAGCAGGTCCTCTAGCACAGATACGCAGTATTTT. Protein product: CASRSSSTDTQYF.

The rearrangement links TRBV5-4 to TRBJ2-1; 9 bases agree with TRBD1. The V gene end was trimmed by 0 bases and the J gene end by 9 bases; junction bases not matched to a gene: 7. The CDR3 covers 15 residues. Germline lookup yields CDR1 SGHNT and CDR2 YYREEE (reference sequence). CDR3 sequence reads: CASSLGGQGVGEQFF. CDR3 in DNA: TGTGCCAGCAGCTTGGGGGGACAGGGAGTAGGTGAGCAGTTCTTC.

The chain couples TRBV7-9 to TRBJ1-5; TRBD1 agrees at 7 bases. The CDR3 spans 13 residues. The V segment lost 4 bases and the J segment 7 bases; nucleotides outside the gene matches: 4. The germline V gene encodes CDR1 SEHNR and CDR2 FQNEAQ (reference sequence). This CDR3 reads CASSSQGEQPQHF. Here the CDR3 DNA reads TGTGCCAGCAGCTCGCAGGGGGAACAGCCCCAGCATTTT.

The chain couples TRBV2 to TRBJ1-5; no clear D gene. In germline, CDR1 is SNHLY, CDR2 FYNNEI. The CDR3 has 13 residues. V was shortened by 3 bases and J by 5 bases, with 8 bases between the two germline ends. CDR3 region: CASSDERYQPQHF. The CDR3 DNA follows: TGTGCCAGCAGTGACGAGCGGTATCAGCCCCAGCATTTT.

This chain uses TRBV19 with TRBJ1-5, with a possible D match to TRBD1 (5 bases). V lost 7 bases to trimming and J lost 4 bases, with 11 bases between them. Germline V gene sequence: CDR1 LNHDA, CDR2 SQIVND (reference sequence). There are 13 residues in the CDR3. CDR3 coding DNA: TGTGCCAGTACCCGACAGATAAATCAGCCCCAGCATTTT. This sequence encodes CASTRQINQPQHF.

This CDR3 is CASMTASPTDTQYF. As DNA, the CDR3 is TGTGCCAGTATGACAGCTAGTCCCACAGATACGCAGTATTTT. This chain uses TRBV2 with TRBJ2-3; D possibly corresponds to TRBD1 (5 bases). Germline values: CDR1 SNHLY, CDR2 FYNNEI. Trimming took off 9 bases at V and 2 bases at J, with 15 bases between the two ends. The CDR3 totals 14 residues.

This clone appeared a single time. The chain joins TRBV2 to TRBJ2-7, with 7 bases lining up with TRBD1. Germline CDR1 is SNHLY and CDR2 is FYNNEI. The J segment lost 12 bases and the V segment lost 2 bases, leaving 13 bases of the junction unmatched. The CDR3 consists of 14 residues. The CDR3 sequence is CASSERQGVPLRYF. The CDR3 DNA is TGTGCCAGCAGTGAACGGCAGGGGGTCCCCCTCCGGTACTTC.

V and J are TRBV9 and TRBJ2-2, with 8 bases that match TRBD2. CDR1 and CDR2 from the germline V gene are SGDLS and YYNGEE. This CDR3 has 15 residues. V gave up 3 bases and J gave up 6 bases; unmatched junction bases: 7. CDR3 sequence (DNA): TGTGCCAGCAGCGGGGGACTAGTGTACTCCGGGGAGCTGTTTTTT. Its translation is CASSGGLVYSGELFF.

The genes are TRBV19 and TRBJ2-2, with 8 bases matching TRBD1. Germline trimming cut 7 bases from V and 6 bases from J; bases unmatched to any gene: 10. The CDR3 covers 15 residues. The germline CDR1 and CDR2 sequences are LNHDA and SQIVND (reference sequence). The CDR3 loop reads CASNPTGVLAGELFF. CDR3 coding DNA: TGTGCCAGTAATCCGACAGGGGTATTGGCCGGGGAGCTGTTTTTT.

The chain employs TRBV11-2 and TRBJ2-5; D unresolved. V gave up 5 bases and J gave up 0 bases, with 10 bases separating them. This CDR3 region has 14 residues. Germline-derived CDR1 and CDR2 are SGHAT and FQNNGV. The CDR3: CASSTNQYQETQYF. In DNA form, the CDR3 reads TGTGCCAGCAGCACAAACCAGTACCAAGAGACCCAGTACTTC.

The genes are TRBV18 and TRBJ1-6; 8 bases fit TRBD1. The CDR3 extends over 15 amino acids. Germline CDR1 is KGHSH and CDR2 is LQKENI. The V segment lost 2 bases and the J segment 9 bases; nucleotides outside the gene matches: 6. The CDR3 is CASSPGAGGVSPLHF. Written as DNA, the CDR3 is TGTGCCAGCTCACCAGGTGCAGGGGGCGTTTCACCCCTCCACTTT.

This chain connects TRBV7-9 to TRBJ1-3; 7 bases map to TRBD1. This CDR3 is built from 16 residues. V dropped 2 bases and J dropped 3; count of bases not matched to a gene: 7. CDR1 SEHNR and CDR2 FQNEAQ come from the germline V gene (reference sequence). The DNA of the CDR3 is TGTGCCAGCAGCTTAAGGGGGCAACAGATTGGAAACACCATATATTTT. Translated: CASSLRGQQIGNTIYF.

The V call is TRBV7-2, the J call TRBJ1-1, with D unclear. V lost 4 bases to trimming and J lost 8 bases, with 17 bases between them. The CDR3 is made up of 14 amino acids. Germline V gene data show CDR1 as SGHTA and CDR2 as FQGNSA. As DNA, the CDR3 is TGTGCCAGCAGCTCCGCCTTCCTCGGTAGAGAAGCTTTCTTT. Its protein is CASSSAFLGREAFF. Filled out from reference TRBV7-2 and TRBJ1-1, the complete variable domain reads GAGVSQSPSNKVTEKGKDVELRCDPISGHTALYWYRQSLGQGLEFLIYFQGNSAPDKSGLPSDRFSAERTGGSVSTLTIQRTQQEDSAVYLCASSSAFLGREAFFGQGTRLTVV.

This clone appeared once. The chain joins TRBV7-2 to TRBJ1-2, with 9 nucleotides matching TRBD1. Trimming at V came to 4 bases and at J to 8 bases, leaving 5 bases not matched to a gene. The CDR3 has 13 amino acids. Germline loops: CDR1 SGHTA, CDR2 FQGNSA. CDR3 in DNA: TGTGCCAGCAGCTCGGGACAGGGTGGAGGCTACACCTTC. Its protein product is CASSSGQGGGYTF.

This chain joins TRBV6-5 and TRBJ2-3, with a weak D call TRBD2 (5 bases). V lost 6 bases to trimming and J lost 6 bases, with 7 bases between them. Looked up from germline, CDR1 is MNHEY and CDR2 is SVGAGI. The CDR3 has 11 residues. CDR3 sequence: CASRLADTQYF. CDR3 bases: TGTGCCAGCAGGTTAGCGGATACGCAGTATTTT.

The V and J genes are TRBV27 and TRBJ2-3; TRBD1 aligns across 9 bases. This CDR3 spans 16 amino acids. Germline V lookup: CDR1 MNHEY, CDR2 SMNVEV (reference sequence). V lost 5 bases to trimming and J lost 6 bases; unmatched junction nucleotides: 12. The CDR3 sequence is CASSRQGGSIGDTQYF. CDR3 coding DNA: TGTGCCAGCAGTAGACAGGGGGGCTCAATTGGGGATACGCAGTATTTT.

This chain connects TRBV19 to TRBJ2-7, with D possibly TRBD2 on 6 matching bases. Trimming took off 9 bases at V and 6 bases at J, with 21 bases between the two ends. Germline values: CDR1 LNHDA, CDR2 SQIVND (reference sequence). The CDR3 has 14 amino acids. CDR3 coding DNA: TGTGCCAGCCGAGCCGGAGGGCGGCTTGGCGAGCAGTACTTC. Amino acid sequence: CASRAGGRLGEQYF.

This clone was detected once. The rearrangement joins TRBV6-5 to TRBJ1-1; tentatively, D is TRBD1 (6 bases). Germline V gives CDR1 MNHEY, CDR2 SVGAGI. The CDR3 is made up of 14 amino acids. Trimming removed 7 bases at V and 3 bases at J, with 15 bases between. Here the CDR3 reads CASTTGGAYTEAFF. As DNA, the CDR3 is TGTGCCAGCACTACCGGGGGGGCGTACACTGAAGCTTTCTTT.

This CDR3 is CASSFLDEGVRYF. The CDR3 nucleotides are TGTGCCAGCAGCTTTTTGGATGAGGGTGTTCGGTATTTT. This rearrangement joins TRBV7-8 to TRBJ1-3; D call uncertain. The CDR3 is made up of 13 amino acids. Germline V gene lookup returns CDR1 SGHVS and CDR2 FQNEAQ. The V end was cut by 3 bases, the J end by 16 bases, with 19 bases between.